This T cell receptor (beta chain) originates from a study of blood T cell repertoires in COVID-19. Study-wide context: T cells, B-cell-depleted T cells, or PBMCs provided the cDNA or gDNA that served as material.

The CDR3 runs to 14 residues. Germline CDR1 SEHNR, CDR2 FQNEAQ (reference sequence). V lost 1 base and J 5 bases, leaving 11 bases between the germline ends. Study members were between 18 and 89 years old and lived in approximately 25 US regions. Each participant's cohort was designated according to participant-reported clinical history. Per the study methods: From reference gene primer amplification, estimates of nucleated cell counts were derived. Here immunoSEQ multiplex PCR was the method, and the copy in TCRdb shows in-frame clones only, minus some. V, J and clone size derive from that table, while D and trimming were established from the DNA sequence. In the table there are 250,000 to 300,000 clones, 89% of which are singletons.

The source is a woman in her forties who had recovered from COVID-19. The rearrangement joins TRBV7-9 to TRBJ2-5; tentative D call: TRBD1 (5 bases). Sequenced input: PBMCs or T cells enriched from blood (not recorded which). CDR3: CASSLGSQGETQYF. The DNA for the CDR3 is TGTGCCAGCAGCTTAGGTTCGCAGGGCGAGACCCAGTACTTC.